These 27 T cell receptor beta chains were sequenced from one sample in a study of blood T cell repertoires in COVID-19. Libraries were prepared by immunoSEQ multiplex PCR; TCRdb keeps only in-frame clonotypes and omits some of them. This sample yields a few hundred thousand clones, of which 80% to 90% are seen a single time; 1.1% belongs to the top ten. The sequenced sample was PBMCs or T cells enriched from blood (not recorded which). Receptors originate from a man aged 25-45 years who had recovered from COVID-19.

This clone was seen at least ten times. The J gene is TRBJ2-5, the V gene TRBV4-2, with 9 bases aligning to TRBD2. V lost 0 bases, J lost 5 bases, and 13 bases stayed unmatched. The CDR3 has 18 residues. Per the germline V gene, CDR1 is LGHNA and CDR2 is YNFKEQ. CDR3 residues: CASSQERVAGVGQETQYF. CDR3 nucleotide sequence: TGTGCCAGCAGCCAAGAGAGGGTAGCGGGAGTTGGTCAGGAGACCCAGTACTTC.

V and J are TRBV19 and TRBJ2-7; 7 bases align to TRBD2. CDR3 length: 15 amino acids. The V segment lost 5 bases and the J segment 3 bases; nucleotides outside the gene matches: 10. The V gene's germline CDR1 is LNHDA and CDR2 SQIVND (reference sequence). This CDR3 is CASSDLAERGYEQYF. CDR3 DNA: TGTGCCAGTAGTGACCTAGCGGAGAGAGGCTACGAGCAGTACTTC.

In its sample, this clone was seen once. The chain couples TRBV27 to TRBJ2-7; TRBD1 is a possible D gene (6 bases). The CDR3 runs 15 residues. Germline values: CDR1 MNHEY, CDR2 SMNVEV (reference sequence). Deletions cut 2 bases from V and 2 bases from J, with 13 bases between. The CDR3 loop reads CASSLRDNSAYEQYF. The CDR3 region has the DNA TGTGCCAGCAGTTTAAGGGACAACAGTGCCTACGAGCAGTACTTC.

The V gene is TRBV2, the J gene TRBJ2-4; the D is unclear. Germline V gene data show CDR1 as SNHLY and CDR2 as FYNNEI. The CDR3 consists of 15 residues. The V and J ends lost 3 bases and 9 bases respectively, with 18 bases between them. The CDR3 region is CASSDGLVTKAIQYF. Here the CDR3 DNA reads TGTGCCAGCAGTGACGGCCTCGTAACTAAAGCCATTCAGTACTTC. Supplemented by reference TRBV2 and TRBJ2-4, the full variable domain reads EPEVTQTPSHQVTQMGQEVILRCVPISNHLYFYWYRQILGQKVEFLVSFYNNEISEKSEIFDDQFSVERPDGSNFTLKIRSTKLEDSAMYFCASSDGLVTKAIQYFGAGTRLSVL.

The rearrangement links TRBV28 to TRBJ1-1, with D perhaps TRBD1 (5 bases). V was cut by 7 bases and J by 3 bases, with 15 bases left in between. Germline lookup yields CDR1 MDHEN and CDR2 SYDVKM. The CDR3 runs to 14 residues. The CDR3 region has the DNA TGTGCCAGCACGGGGGAGGGTCGGTACACTGAAGCTTTCTTT. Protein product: CASTGEGRYTEAFF. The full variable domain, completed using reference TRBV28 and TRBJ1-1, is DVKVTQSSRYLVKRTGEKVFLECVQDMDHENMFWYRQDPGLGLRLIYFSYDVKMKEKGDIPEGYSVSREKKERFSLILESASTNQTSMYLCASTGEGRYTEAFFGQGTRLTVV.

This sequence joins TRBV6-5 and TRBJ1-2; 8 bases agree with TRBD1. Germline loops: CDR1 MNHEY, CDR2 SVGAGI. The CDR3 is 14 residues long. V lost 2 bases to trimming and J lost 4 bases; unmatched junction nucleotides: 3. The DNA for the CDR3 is TGTGCCAGCAGTTACGACAGGGGATCCTATGGCTACACCTTC. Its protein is CASSYDRGSYGYTF.

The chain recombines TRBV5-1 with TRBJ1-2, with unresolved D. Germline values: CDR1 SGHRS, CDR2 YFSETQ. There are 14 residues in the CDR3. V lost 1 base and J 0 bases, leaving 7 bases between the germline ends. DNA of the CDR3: TGCGCCAGCAGCTTGTCGGGAGCTAACTATGGCTACACCTTC. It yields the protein CASSLSGANYGYTF.

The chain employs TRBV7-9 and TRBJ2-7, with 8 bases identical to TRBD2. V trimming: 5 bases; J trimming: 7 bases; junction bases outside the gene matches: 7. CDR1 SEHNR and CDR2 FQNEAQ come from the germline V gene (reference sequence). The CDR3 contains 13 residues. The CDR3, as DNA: TGTGCCAGCAGCAATGGACTAGCTGTAGAGCAGTACTTC. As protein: CASSNGLAVEQYF.

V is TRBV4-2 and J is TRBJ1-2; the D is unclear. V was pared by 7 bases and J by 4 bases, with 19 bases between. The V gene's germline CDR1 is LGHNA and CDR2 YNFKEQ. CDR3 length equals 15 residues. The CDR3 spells CASTREGPNRYGYTF. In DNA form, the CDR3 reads TGTGCCAGCACCCGGGAGGGCCCTAACCGCTATGGCTACACCTTC.

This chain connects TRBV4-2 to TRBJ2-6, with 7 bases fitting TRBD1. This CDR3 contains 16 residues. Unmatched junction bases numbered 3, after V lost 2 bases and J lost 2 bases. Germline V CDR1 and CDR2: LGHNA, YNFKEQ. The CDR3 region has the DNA TGTGCCAGCAGCCAACCAGGGGGTACTGGGGCCAACGTCCTGACTTTC. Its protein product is CASSQPGGTGANVLTF.

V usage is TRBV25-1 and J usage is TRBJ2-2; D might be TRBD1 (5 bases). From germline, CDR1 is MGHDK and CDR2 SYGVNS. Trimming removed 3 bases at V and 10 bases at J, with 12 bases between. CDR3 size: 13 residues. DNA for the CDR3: TGTGCCAGCAGTGACCTGGGGCGGCAGGAGCTGTTTTTT. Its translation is CASSDLGRQELFF.

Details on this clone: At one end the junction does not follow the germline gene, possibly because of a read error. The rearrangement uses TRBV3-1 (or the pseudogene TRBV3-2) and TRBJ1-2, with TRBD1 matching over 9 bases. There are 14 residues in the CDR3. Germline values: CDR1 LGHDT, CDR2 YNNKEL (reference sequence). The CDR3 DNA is TGTGCCAGCAGCCAACATAGGACAGGGGCAGGTTTCGCCTTC. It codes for CASSQHRTGAGFAF.

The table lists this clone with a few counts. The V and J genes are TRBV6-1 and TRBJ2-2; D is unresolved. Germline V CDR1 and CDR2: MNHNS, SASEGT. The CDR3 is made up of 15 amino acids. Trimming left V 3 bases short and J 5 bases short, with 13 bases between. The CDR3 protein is CASSDSLVGTGELFF. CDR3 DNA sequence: TGTGCCAGCAGTGATAGTCTAGTAGGTACCGGGGAGCTGTTTTTT.

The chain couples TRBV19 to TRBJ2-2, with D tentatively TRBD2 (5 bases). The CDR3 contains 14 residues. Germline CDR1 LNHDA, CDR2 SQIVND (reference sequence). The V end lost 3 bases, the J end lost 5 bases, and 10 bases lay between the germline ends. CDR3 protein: CASSILAPTGELFF. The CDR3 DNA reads TGTGCCAGTAGTATTCTAGCCCCTACCGGGGAGCTGTTTTTT.

The CDR3 sequence is CASSWGQGGDQPQHF. DNA for the CDR3: TGCGCCAGCAGCTGGGGACAGGGGGGCGATCAGCCCCAGCATTTT. This chain uses TRBV5-1 with TRBJ1-5, with 11 positions matching TRBD1. V was pared by 3 bases and J by 5 bases, with 4 bases of the junction left unmatched. This CDR3 spans 15 amino acids. Looked up from germline, CDR1 is SGHRS and CDR2 is YFSETQ. The full variable domain, completed using reference TRBV5-1 and TRBJ1-5, is KAGVTQTPRYLIKTRGQQVTLSCSPISGHRSVSWYQQTPGQGLQFLFEYFSETQRNKGNFPGRFSGRQFSNSRSEMNVSTLELGDSALYLCASSWGQGGDQPQHFGDGTRLSIL.

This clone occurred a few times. The CDR3 DNA follows: TGTGCCAGCAACGGACTAGCGGGAGTCTACGAGCAGTACTTC. Translated, it gives CASNGLAGVYEQYF. The V and J genes are TRBV2 and TRBJ2-7; 13 bases map to TRBD2. Germline CDR1 reads SNHLY; CDR2 reads FYNNEI. The CDR3 consists of 14 residues. V gave up 7 bases and J gave up 3 bases; unmatched junction bases: 3. Filled out from reference TRBV2 and TRBJ2-7, the complete variable domain reads EPEVTQTPSHQVTQMGQEVILRCVPISNHLYFYWYRQILGQKVEFLVSFYNNEISEKSEIFDDQFSVERPDGSNFTLKIRSTKLEDSAMYFCASNGLAGVYEQYFGPGTRLTVT.

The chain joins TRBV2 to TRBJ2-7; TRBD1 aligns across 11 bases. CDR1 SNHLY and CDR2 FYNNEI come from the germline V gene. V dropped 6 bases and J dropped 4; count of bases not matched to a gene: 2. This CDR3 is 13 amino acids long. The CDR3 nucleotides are TGTGCCAGCAGGGACAGGGGGCGGTACGAGCAGTACTTC. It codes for CASRDRGRYEQYF.

CDR3 DNA sequence: TGTGCCAGCAGTTACCAAGGGACAGACAACACCGGGGAGCTGTTTTTT. As protein: CASSYQGTDNTGELFF. The chain links TRBV6-5 to TRBJ2-2; 7 positions agree with TRBD1. This CDR3 region has 16 residues. Germline V gene lookup returns CDR1 MNHEY and CDR2 SVGAGI. Trimming removed 2 bases from V and 2 bases from J; junction bases left unmatched: 5.

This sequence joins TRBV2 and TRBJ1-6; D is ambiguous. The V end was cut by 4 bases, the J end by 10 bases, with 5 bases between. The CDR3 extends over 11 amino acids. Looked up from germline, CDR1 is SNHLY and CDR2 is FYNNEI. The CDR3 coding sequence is TGTGCCAGCAGTGCCGCGTCACCCCTCCACTTT. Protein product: CASSAASPLHF.

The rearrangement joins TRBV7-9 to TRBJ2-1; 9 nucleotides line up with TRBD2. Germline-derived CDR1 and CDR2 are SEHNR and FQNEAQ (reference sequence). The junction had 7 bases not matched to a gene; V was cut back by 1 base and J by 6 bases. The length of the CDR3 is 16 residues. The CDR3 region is CASSLEAGGPLNEQFF. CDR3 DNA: TGTGCCAGCAGCTTAGAGGCGGGAGGGCCTCTCAATGAGCAGTTCTTC. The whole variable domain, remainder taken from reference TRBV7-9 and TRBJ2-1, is DTGVSQNPRHKITKRGQNVTFRCDPISEHNRLYWYRQTLGQGPEFLTYFQNEAQLEKSRLLSDRFSAERPKGSFSTLEIQRTEQGDSAMYLCASSLEAGGPLNEQFFGPGTRLTVL.

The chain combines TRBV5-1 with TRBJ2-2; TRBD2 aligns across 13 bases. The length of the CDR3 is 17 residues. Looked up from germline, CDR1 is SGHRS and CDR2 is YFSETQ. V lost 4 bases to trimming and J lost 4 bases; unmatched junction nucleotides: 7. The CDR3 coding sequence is TGCGCCAGCAGCACCGGGACTAGCGGGACCCTCACCGGGGAGCTGTTTTTT. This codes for CASSTGTSGTLTGELFF. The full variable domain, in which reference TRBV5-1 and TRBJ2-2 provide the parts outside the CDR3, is KAGVTQTPRYLIKTRGQQVTLSCSPISGHRSVSWYQQTPGQGLQFLFEYFSETQRNKGNFPGRFSGRQFSNSRSEMNVSTLELGDSALYLCASSTGTSGTLTGELFFGEGSRLTVL.

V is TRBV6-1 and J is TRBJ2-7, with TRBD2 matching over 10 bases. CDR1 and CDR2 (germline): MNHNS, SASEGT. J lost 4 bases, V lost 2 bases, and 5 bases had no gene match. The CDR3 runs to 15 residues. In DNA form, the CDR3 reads TGTGCCAGCAGTGAATCGGCTAGCGGGAGTTACGAGCAGTACTTC. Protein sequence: CASSESASGSYEQYF.

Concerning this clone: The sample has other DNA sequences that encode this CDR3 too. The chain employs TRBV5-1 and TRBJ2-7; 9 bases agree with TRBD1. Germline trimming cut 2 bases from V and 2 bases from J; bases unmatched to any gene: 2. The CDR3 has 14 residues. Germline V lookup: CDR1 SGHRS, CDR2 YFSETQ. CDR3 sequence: CASSLGQGPYEQYF. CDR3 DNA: TGCGCCAGCAGCTTAGGACAGGGGCCCTACGAGCAGTACTTC.

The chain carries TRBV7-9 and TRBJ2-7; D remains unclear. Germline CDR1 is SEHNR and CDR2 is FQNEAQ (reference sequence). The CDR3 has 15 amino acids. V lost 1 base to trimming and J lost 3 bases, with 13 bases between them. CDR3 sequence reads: CASSLGVGQDYEQYF. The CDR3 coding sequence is TGTGCCAGCAGCTTAGGGGTTGGGCAGGACTACGAGCAGTACTTC.

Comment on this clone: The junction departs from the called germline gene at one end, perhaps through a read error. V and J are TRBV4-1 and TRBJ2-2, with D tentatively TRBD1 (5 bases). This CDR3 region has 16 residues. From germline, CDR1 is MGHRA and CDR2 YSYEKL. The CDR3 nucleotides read TGCGCCAGCAGTCAAGCGTTCGACAGAAACACCGGGGAGCTGTTTTTT. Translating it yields CASSQAFDRNTGELFF.

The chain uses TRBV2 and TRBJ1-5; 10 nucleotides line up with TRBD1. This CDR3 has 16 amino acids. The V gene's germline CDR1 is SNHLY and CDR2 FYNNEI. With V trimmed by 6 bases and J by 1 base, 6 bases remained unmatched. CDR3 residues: CASRGDRGVSNQPQHF. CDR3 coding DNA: TGTGCCAGCAGGGGGGACAGGGGTGTCAGCAATCAGCCCCAGCATTTT.

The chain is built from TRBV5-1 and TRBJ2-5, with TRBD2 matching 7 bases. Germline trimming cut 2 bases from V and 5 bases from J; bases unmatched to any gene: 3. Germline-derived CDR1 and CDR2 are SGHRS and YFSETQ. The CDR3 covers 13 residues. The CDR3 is CASSLAGLETQYF. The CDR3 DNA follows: TGCGCCAGCAGCTTAGCGGGGCTGGAGACCCAGTACTTC.